The rows below give T cell receptor beta chains drawn from one sample of a study of tumour-infiltrating T cells in Burkitt lymphoma. The repertoire was sequenced with immunoSEQ multiplex PCR; TCRdb's copy has only in-frame clones and lacks some. Of 6,400 or so clones in the sample, about 15% are singletons; the top ten hold around 3.3%. Sequenced input: tumor tissue. These receptors were collected from a human donor with diffuse large B-cell lymphoma. Both conserved end residues are part of each CDR3. Fields, in order: clone size, J gene, V gene, CDR3 length, D gene, CDR3 DNA, CDR3 protein. A D gene is named only where the DNA matches it firmly. Part of the rows lack a size; the others show once, few, many or a class for expanded clones.

size: .; J: TRBJ2-3; V: TRBV19; length: 14; D: .; DNA: TGTGCCAGTAGCCTCGGGCCTAGCACAGATACGCAGTATTTT; CDR3: CASSLGPSTDTQYF
size: .; J: TRBJ2-7; V: TRBV5-8; length: 16; D: TRBD1; DNA: TGTGCCAGCAGCCGAGTTAGGGACAGTCTTTCCTACGAGCAGTACTTC; CDR3: CASSRVRDSLSYEQYF
size: .; J: TRBJ2-2; V: TRBV5-8; length: 16; D: .; DNA: TGTGCCAGCAGCGGGGTAGCCATTCCGAACACCGGGGAGCTGTTTTTT; CDR3: CASSGVAIPNTGELFF
size: few; J: TRBJ2-2; V: TRBV5-1; length: 15; D: TRBD2; DNA: TGCGCCAGCAGTAGGAATCGGGAGGTGACCGGGGAGCTGTTTTTT; CDR3: CASSRNREVTGELFF
size: .; J: TRBJ2-5; V: TRBV7-9; length: 15; D: .; DNA: TGTGCCAGCAGCTTAGCGGCCAGCGGCAAAGAGACCCAGTACTTC; CDR3: CASSLAASGKETQYF
size: .; J: TRBJ2-1; V: TRBV6-5; length: 15; D: TRBD2; DNA: TGTGCCAGCAGCCCGACTAGCGGGCCCCTCGATGAGCAGTTCTTC; CDR3: CASSPTSGPLDEQFF
size: few; J: TRBJ1-4; V: TRBV5-5; length: 15; D: .; DNA: TGTGCCAGCAGCTTTGGGGGAGGGACTAATGAAAAACTGTTTTTT; CDR3: CASSFGGGTNEKLFF
size: few; J: TRBJ2-7; V: TRBV20-1; length: 11; D: .; DNA: TGCAGTGCGCAGACCTCCTACGAGCAGTACTTC; CDR3: CSAQTSYEQYF
size: few; J: TRBJ2-5; V: TRBV5-1; length: 13; D: .; DNA: TGCGCCAGCAGCTTCGGGTCGGTGGGGACCCAGTACTTC; CDR3: CASSFGSVGTQYF
size: few; J: TRBJ1-3; V: TRBV6-5; length: 15; D: .; DNA: TGTGCCAGCAGCTTCGACAGGCAGTCTGGAAACACCATATATTTT; CDR3: CASSFDRQSGNTIYF
size: few; J: TRBJ2-2; V: TRBV9; length: 13; D: .; DNA: TGTGCCAGCACCCCAGAGAACACCGGGGAGCTGTTTTTT; CDR3: CASTPENTGELFF
size: few; J: TRBJ1-4; V: TRBV6-5; length: 14; D: .; DNA: TGTGCCAGCAGTTCGGGGACTTCGAATGAAAAACTGTTTTTT; CDR3: CASSSGTSNEKLFF
size: .; J: TRBJ2-2; V: TRBV19; length: 15; D: TRBD1; DNA: TGTGCCAGTAGTAGTCAGGGGGCTCGGACCGGGGAGCTGTTTTTT; CDR3: CASSSQGARTGELFF
size: .; J: TRBJ2-7; V: TRBV9; length: 13; D: .; DNA: TGTGCCAGCAGCGTTCGACTAGACGACGAGCAGTACTTC; CDR3: CASSVRLDDEQYF
size: few; J: TRBJ2-6; V: TRBV4-2; length: 18; D: TRBD1; DNA: TGTGCCAGCAGCCAAGTAACAGGGGGCGCACTTGGGGCCAACGTCCTGACTTTC; CDR3: CASSQVTGGALGANVLTF
size: .; J: TRBJ2-6; V: TRBV5-1; length: 18; D: TRBD1; DNA: TGCGCCAGCAGCGAGGGACAGGGGGCTGACTCTGGGGCCAACGTCCTGACTTTC; CDR3: CASSEGQGADSGANVLTF
size: few; J: TRBJ2-6; V: TRBV10-3; length: 14; D: .; DNA: TGTGCCATCAAGGAAGGGACTGGGGCCAACGTCCTGACTTTC; CDR3: CAIKEGTGANVLTF
size: few; J: TRBJ2-1; V: TRBV4-2; length: 13; D: .; DNA: TGTGCCAGCAGCCAAGACCGGGACAATGAGCAGTTCTTC; CDR3: CASSQDRDNEQFF
size: few; J: TRBJ2-7; V: TRBV5-1; length: 14; D: TRBD2; DNA: TGCGCCAGCAGCTTAGCTAGCGGGGGGTACGAGCAGTACTTC; CDR3: CASSLASGGYEQYF
size: once; J: TRBJ1-1; V: TRBV18; length: 14; D: TRBD1; DNA: TGTGCCAGCTCACCCCCGGGACAGGGCCCTGAAGCTTTCTTT; CDR3: CASSPPGQGPEAFF
size: few; J: TRBJ2-7; V: TRBV11-2; length: 19; D: TRBD2; DNA: TGTGCCAGCAGCTTCAGCCAGCCAACCCTAGCGGGATTACGTTACGAGCAGTACTTC; CDR3: CASSFSQPTLAGLRYEQYF
size: few; J: TRBJ1-2; V: TRBV5-8; length: 16; D: .; DNA: TGTGCCAGCAGCCACCCACCGGACAGTACCTACTATGGCTACACCTTC; CDR3: CASSHPPDSTYYGYTF
size: .; J: TRBJ2-5; V: TRBV7-7; length: 13; D: .; DNA: TGTGCTAGCAGCTCGGGACTCCATGGGACCCAGTACTTC; CDR3: CASSSGLHGTQYF
size: few; J: TRBJ2-5; V: TRBV29-1; length: 13; D: TRBD2; DNA: TGCAGCGTTGACACTAGCGGGAGAGAGACCCAGTACTTC; CDR3: CSVDTSGRETQYF
size: few; J: TRBJ1-5; V: TRBV4-1; length: 15; D: .; DNA: TGCGCCAGCAGCCAAGATCCAGGATTCAATCAGCCCCAGCATTTT; CDR3: CASSQDPGFNQPQHF
size: once; J: TRBJ1-3; V: TRBV11-2; length: 17; D: .; DNA: TGTGCCAGCAGCTTAGCTTGGCAGGGGAGCTCTGGAAACACCATATATTTT; CDR3: CASSLAWQGSSGNTIYF
size: few; J: TRBJ2-1; V: TRBV10-3; length: 15; D: TRBD1; DNA: TGTGCCATCAGACCGACAGGGGGCCCCTACAATGAGCAGTTCTTC; CDR3: CAIRPTGGPYNEQFF
size: .; J: TRBJ2-3; V: TRBV6-5; length: 16; D: .; DNA: TGTGCCAGCAGTTACATGTTGGCGGGAAGCACAGATACGCAGTATTTT; CDR3: CASSYMLAGSTDTQYF
size: few; J: TRBJ2-2; V: TRBV5-1; length: 16; D: TRBD2; DNA: TGCGCCAGCAGACAACCGGGACTAGCGGGCACCGGGGAGCTGTTTTTT; CDR3: CASRQPGLAGTGELFF
size: few; J: TRBJ2-1; V: TRBV5-1; length: 11; D: .; DNA: TGCGCCAGCAGCTTAGGGGTAGAGCAGTTCTTC; CDR3: CASSLGVEQFF
size: few; J: TRBJ2-3; V: TRBV27; length: 13; D: .; DNA: TGTGCCAGCGGAGCACTTGGGACAGATACGCAGTATTTT; CDR3: CASGALGTDTQYF
size: .; J: TRBJ2-3; V: TRBV7-2; length: 12; D: .; DNA: TGTGCCAGCAGCTTCTCTCGCGGTACGCAGTATTTT; CDR3: CASSFSRGTQYF
size: .; J: TRBJ2-1; V: TRBV28; length: 14; D: TRBD2; DNA: TGTGCCAGCTATCTTAGCGGGAGTTACAATGAGCAGTTCTTC; CDR3: CASYLSGSYNEQFF
size: few; J: TRBJ2-5; V: TRBV15; length: 13; D: TRBD1; DNA: TGTGCCACTAGACAGGGGGCTTTAGAGACCCAGTACTTC; CDR3: CATRQGALETQYF
size: few; J: TRBJ2-3; V: TRBV4-1; length: 18; D: .; DNA: TGCGCCAGCAGCCAAGAGGTCCGGGCTAGTGGGGGAATGGATACGCAGTATTTT; CDR3: CASSQEVRASGGMDTQYF
size: few; J: TRBJ2-5; V: TRBV7-2; length: 15; D: TRBD1; DNA: TGTGCCAGCAGCTCGCGGACAGGGCGCCAAGAGACCCAGTACTTC; CDR3: CASSSRTGRQETQYF
size: .; J: TRBJ1-5; V: TRBV29-1; length: 13; D: TRBD1; DNA: TGCAGCGTTGCCACAGGGGACTATCAGCCCCAGCATTTT; CDR3: CSVATGDYQPQHF
size: .; J: TRBJ2-1; V: TRBV5-5; length: 13; D: .; DNA: TGTGCCAGCAGCCTAGATTCCTACAATGAGCAGTTCTTC; CDR3: CASSLDSYNEQFF
size: .; J: TRBJ2-7; V: TRBV29-1; length: 15; D: TRBD1; DNA: TGCAGCGTTGAAGGGGACAGGGCTTCCTCCTACGAGCAGTACTTC; CDR3: CSVEGDRASSYEQYF